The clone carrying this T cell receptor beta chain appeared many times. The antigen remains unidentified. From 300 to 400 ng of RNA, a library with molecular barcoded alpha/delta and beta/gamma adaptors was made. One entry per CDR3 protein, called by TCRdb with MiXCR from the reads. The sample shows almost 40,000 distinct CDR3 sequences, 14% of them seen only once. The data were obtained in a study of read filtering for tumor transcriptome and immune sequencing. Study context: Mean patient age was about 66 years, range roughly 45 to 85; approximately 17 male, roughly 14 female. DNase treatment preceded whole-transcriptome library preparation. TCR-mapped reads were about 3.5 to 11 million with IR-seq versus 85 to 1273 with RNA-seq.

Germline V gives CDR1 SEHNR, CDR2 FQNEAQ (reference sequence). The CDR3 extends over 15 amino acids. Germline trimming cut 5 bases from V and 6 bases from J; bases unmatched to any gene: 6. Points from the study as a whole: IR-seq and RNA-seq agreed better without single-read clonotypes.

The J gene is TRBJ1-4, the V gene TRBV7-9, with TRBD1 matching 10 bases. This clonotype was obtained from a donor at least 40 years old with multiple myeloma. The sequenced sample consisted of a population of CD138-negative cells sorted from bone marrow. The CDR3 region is CASSTWTGGYEKLFF. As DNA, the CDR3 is TGTGCCAGCAGCACATGGACAGGGGGTTATGAAAAACTGTTTTTT.